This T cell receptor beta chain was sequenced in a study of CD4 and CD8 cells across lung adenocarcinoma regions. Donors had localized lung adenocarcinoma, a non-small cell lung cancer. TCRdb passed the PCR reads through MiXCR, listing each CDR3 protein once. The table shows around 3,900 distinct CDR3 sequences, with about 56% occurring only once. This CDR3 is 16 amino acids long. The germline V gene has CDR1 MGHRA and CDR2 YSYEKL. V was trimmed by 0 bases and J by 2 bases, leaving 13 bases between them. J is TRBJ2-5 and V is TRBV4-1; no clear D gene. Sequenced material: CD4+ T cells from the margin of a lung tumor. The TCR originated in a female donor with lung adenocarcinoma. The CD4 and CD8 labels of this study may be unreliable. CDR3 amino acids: CASSQDYGFSQETQYF. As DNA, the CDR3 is TGCGCCAGCAGCCAAGATTACGGGTTTAGTCAAGAGACCCAGTACTTC.